Listed here are 11 T cell receptor beta chains from one sample, sequenced in a study of type 1 regulatory T cells. Their antigens are not known. TCRdb analysed the reads with MiXCR anew, one entry per CDR3 protein. The table records about 59,000 distinct CDR3 sequences, approximately 60% of them present only once. Specimen: cultured non-Tr1 T cells, either the whole culture or a sorted T cell fraction (not recorded which). The receptors originated from a human donor in good health.

V and J are TRBV24-1 and TRBJ2-1, with D possibly being TRBD2 (5 bases). Per germline, CDR1 KGHDR and CDR2 SFDVKD. V lost 0 bases, J lost 4 bases, and 9 bases lay in between. This CDR3 region has 15 residues. CDR3 sequence (DNA): TGTGCCACCAGTGATTTGAGCGGAAAGTACAATGAGCAGTTCTTC. Translated: CATSDLSGKYNEQFF.

This chain joins TRBV5-1 and TRBJ2-1; 10 nucleotides agree with TRBD2. This CDR3 contains 15 residues. V dropped 3 bases and J dropped 5; count of bases not matched to a gene: 5. The germline V gene encodes CDR1 SGHRS and CDR2 YFSETQ. CDR3 in amino acids: CASSSGLAVDNEQFF. CDR3 bases: TGCGCCAGCAGCTCTGGACTAGCGGTGGACAATGAGCAGTTCTTC.

The DNA for the CDR3 is TGCAGTGCCTATCCATTGACTAGCGGGTACCACGAGCAGTACTTC. This translates into CSAYPLTSGYHEQYF. The chain employs TRBV20-1 and TRBJ2-7; 10 positions match TRBD2. The CDR3 extends over 15 amino acids. Germline trimming cut 6 bases from V and 5 bases from J; bases unmatched to any gene: 13. Germline loops: CDR1 DFQATT, CDR2 SNEGSKA (reference sequence).

The V call is TRBV6-1, the J call TRBJ2-3; 12 bases agree with TRBD2. V gave up 8 bases and J gave up 4 bases; unmatched junction bases: 7. This CDR3 is 15 amino acids long. The germline V gene encodes CDR1 MNHNS and CDR2 SASEGT. CDR3 sequence (DNA): TGTGCCAGCCAAGGGCTAGCGGGAGGGCCAGATACGCAGTATTTT. Translated, it gives CASQGLAGGPDTQYF.

The V call is TRBV20-1, the J call TRBJ2-2; D is possibly TRBD2 (6 bases). CDR1 and CDR2 from the germline V gene are DFQATT and SNEGSKA (reference sequence). The CDR3 has 14 residues. V was pared by 5 bases and J by 1 base, with 11 bases between. The CDR3 protein is CSARDWMNTGELFF. The CDR3 DNA sequence: TGCAGTGCTCGGGACTGGATGAACACCGGGGAGCTGTTTTTT.

This chain joins TRBV29-1 and TRBJ2-1; 8 bases align to TRBD2. Germline V lookup: CDR1 SQVTM, CDR2 ANQGSEA. The CDR3 spans 14 residues. The DNA of the CDR3 is TGCAGACCTCGGGGGACTAGTGTTATCTATGAGCAGTTCTTC. Protein: CRPRGTSVIYEQFF.

In its sample, this clonotype was seen a few times. V and J are TRBV28 and TRBJ1-2; D perhaps matches TRBD1 (5 bases). The germline V gene has CDR1 MDHEN and CDR2 SYDVKM. The CDR3 runs 12 residues. V was cut by 2 bases and J by 4 bases, with 5 bases left in between. The CDR3 DNA reads TGTGCCAGCAGTTTAGGGGGCTATGGCTACACCTTC. The encoded protein is CASSLGGYGYTF.

The sample holds a few counts of this clonotype. The DNA of the CDR3 is TGTGCCAGCACCACGGGACAAAAAAATCAGCCCCAGCATTTT. Translated, it gives CASTTGQKNQPQHF. The chain uses TRBV6-1 and TRBJ1-5, with a weak D call TRBD1 (6 bases). The V and J ends lost 7 bases and 4 bases respectively, with 14 bases between them. The CDR3 runs 14 residues. CDR1 and CDR2 (germline): MNHNS, SASEGT.

The chain recombines TRBV5-1 with TRBJ2-1, with 8 bases fitting TRBD2. The CDR3 is 17 residues long. The V gene's germline CDR1 is SGHRS and CDR2 YFSETQ. V lost 2 bases to trimming and J lost 0 bases; unmatched junction nucleotides: 7. CDR3 sequence reads: CASSFPTSGDSYNEQFF. The CDR3 bases are TGCGCCAGCAGCTTCCCCACTAGCGGAGACTCCTACAATGAGCAGTTCTTC.

This clonotype was counted only a few times. The genes are TRBV4-2 and TRBJ2-7, with unresolved D. Germline assignment: CDR1 LGHNA and CDR2 YNFKEQ. The CDR3 totals 14 residues. V lost 0 bases and J lost 3, with 9 bases in between. The CDR3 region has the DNA TGTGCCAGCAGCCAAGATCGAGCAGTCTACGAGCAGTACTTC. Its protein product is CASSQDRAVYEQYF.

The chain combines TRBV5-1 with TRBJ1-2; D unresolved. The germline V gene has CDR1 SGHRS and CDR2 YFSETQ. Trimming stripped 4 bases from V and 4 bases from J, with 11 bases between. This CDR3 contains 13 residues. The CDR3, as DNA: TGCGCCAGCAGCGAGGAAGGCGCCTATGGCTACACCTTC. It yields the protein CASSEEGAYGYTF.